The 32 T cell receptor beta chains listed next were all sequenced from one sample in a study of radiotherapy plus CTLA-4 blockade in lung cancer (dated by TCRdb to between 2017 and 2018). The library came from the immunoSEQ multiplex PCR assay. Not all clones reach the TCRdb copy of this immuneACCESS table, which keeps in-frame sequences only. Checked studies attribute under half of the gap to unresolved V genes and leave the rest unexplained. The sample records 70,000 to 95,000 clones, over 75% of which are singletons. The top ten clonotypes cover approximately 14% of the sample. The sequences come from peripheral blood, collected from a patient treated with radiotherapy plus ipilimumab. These receptors originate from a human donor with non-small cell lung cancer that progressed on radiotherapy plus ipilimumab.

This rearrangement joins TRBV30 to TRBJ2-1, with 9 bases matching TRBD1. J gave up 12 bases and V 2 bases, and 11 bases lay outside the gene matches. Looked up from germline, CDR1 is GTSNPN and CDR2 is SVGIG (reference sequence). The CDR3 is 14 residues long. CDR3 protein: CAWSSRDRVMGQFF. In DNA form, the CDR3 reads TGTGCCTGGAGTTCCCGGGACAGGGTTATGGGGCAGTTCTTC.

The chain carries TRBV4-3 and TRBJ1-1; D may be TRBD1 (5 bases). This CDR3 comprises 14 residues. Germline-derived CDR1 and CDR2 are LGHNA and YSLEER. Trimming took 5 bases from V and 4 from J, leaving 14 bases between them. The CDR3 nucleotides are TGCGCCAGCAGCACGCAGGGAGGGTCCACTGAAGCTTTCTTT. The encoded protein is CASSTQGGSTEAFF.

J is TRBJ2-3 and V is TRBV2, with TRBD1 identical over 8 bases. There are 15 residues in the CDR3. The V gene's germline CDR1 is SNHLY and CDR2 FYNNEI. The J segment lost 6 bases and the V segment lost 6 bases, leaving 11 bases of the junction unmatched. CDR3 coding DNA: TGTGCCAGCAGAGAAAGGGACAGGCAAAGGGATACGCAGTATTTT. This translates into CASRERDRQRDTQYF.

This clone occurred a few times. CDR3 loop: CASSLTDRRYEQYF. DNA for the CDR3: TGTGCCAGCAGCCTAACCGACAGGCGATACGAGCAGTACTTC. The chain recombines TRBV7-9 with TRBJ2-7; possible D gene TRBD1, 6 bases. The V and J ends lost 5 bases and 4 bases respectively, with 15 bases between them. Germline V gene data show CDR1 as SEHNR and CDR2 as FQNEAQ (reference sequence). The CDR3 consists of 14 residues.

This clone was recorded only once. The J gene is TRBJ2-7, the V gene TRBV7-6; TRBD2 aligns across 8 bases. The CDR3 length is 14 residues. The ends lost 1 base at V and 5 bases at J; junction bases unmatched: 4. From germline, CDR1 is SGHVS and CDR2 FNYEAQ. CDR3 nucleotide sequence: TGTGCCAGCAGCTTAGTGGCGGGGGGCCACGAGCAGTACTTC. Translating gives CASSLVAGGHEQYF.

The genes are TRBV7-9 and TRBJ1-6, with D hard to call. The CDR3 runs to 14 residues. CDR1 and CDR2 from the germline V gene are SEHNR and FQNEAQ (reference sequence). V was clipped by 5 bases and J by 6 bases, with 11 bases between them. The CDR3 loop reads CASSPGQSNSPLHF. DNA of the CDR3: TGTGCCAGCAGCCCTGGCCAGTCTAATTCACCCCTCCACTTT.

CDR3 residues: CASSDRGRVAYNSPLHF. The CDR3 DNA sequence: TGTGCCAGCAGTGACAGGGGGCGCGTCGCCTATAATTCACCCCTCCACTTT. The chain employs TRBV2 and TRBJ1-6, with 8 bases that match TRBD1. With 3 bases clipped from V and 2 bases from J, the junction kept 6 bases outside the gene matches. The CDR3 loop spans 17 amino acids. Germline CDR1 reads SNHLY; CDR2 reads FYNNEI.

The gene calls are TRBV5-1 and TRBJ2-1; TRBD2 aligns across 8 bases. Germline CDR1 and CDR2: SGHRS and YFSETQ. The CDR3 is 16 residues long. The J segment lost 5 bases and the V segment lost 4 bases, leaving 11 bases of the junction unmatched. The CDR3 DNA sequence: TGCGCCAGCAGCCCCTTGGCCGGGAGGGTAAACAATGAGCAGTTCTTC. Encoded protein: CASSPLAGRVNNEQFF. Full variable domain (remainder filled in from reference TRBV5-1 and TRBJ2-1): KAGVTQTPRYLIKTRGQQVTLSCSPISGHRSVSWYQQTPGQGLQFLFEYFSETQRNKGNFPGRFSGRQFSNSRSEMNVSTLELGDSALYLCASSPLAGRVNNEQFFGPGTRLTVL.

CDR3 nucleotides: TGTGCCAGCAGCCTTTTGGGGGTGAACACTGAAGCTTTCTTT. This codes for CASSLLGVNTEAFF. The chain couples TRBV5-6 to TRBJ1-1; possibly TRBD1 for D (5 bases). Germline CDR1 and CDR2: SGHDT and YYEEEE. CDR3 length: 14 residues. V was shortened by 4 bases and J by 0 bases, with 10 bases between the two germline ends.

The DNA of the CDR3 is TGTGCCAGCGGCCGGGGGACCGAGCAGTACTTC. Protein: CASGRGTEQYF. The chain joins TRBV7-2 to TRBJ2-7; D is possibly TRBD2 (6 bases). This CDR3 has 11 residues. V was trimmed by 8 bases and J by 6 bases, leaving 11 bases between them. Germline V CDR1 and CDR2: SGHTA, FQGNSA.

V gene TRBV18 combines with J gene TRBJ1-1, with D tentatively TRBD1 (6 bases). This CDR3 region has 17 residues. CDR1 is KGHSH, CDR2 LQKENI, per germline. V was trimmed by 3 bases and J by 1 base, leaving 18 bases between them. DNA of the CDR3: TGTGCCAGCTCACCCGTGATGGGGGCAGGACAGAACACTGAAGCTTTCTTT. As protein: CASSPVMGAGQNTEAFF.

The V gene is TRBV4-3, the J gene TRBJ1-3; D unresolved. V gave up 3 bases and J gave up 4 bases, with 10 bases separating them. Per the germline V gene, CDR1 is LGHNA and CDR2 is YSLEER. The CDR3 sequence is 14 residues long. This CDR3 is CASSHLGRGNTIYF. DNA for the CDR3: TGCGCCAGCAGCCACTTGGGTCGGGGAAACACCATATATTTT.

This chain joins TRBV6-1 and TRBJ2-3; either TRBD1 or TRBD2 may supply D (6 bases each). This CDR3 has 15 amino acids. Germline V gene lookup returns CDR1 MNHNS and CDR2 SASEGT. Trimming pared 5 bases from V and 2 bases from J, leaving 14 bases between. The CDR3 spells CASSRQVADTDTQYF. CDR3 nucleotides: TGTGCCAGCAGTAGACAGGTAGCGGACACAGATACGCAGTATTTT.

This chain links TRBV5-1 with TRBJ1-2; perhaps TRBD1 as D (5 bases). The V end lost 6 bases, the J end lost 0 bases, and 12 bases lay between the germline ends. The CDR3 is 14 amino acids. Germline V lookup: CDR1 SGHRS, CDR2 YFSETQ. Here the CDR3 reads CASTLGDANYGYTF. Here the CDR3 DNA reads TGCGCCAGCACCTTAGGGGACGCTAACTATGGCTACACCTTC.

The chain uses TRBV6-6 and TRBJ2-3; D uncertain. Trimming stripped 6 bases from V and 0 bases from J, with 16 bases between. Germline-derived CDR1 and CDR2 are MNHNY and SVGAGI (reference sequence). The CDR3 is 16 amino acids. In DNA, the CDR3 is TGTGCCAGCAGACCTACTCGGGCCTCTAGCACAGATACGCAGTATTTT. It specifies CASRPTRASSTDTQYF.

Worth noting for this clone: The same CDR3 also results from other DNA sequences found in this sample. The chain uses TRBV7-2 and TRBJ1-2; no clear D. With 0 bases removed from V and 8 bases from J, the gap between germline ends came to 7 bases. Per germline, CDR1 SGHTA and CDR2 FQGNSA. This CDR3 contains 12 residues. The CDR3 protein is CASSLAPGGYTF. Written as DNA, the CDR3 is TGTGCCAGCAGCTTAGCCCCTGGCGGCTACACCTTC.

The rearrangement joins TRBV5-8 to TRBJ1-2; TRBD1 aligns across 7 bases. The trim removed 2 bases at V and 4 bases at J, leaving 20 bases unmatched. This CDR3 is 19 amino acids long. Germline V gene sequence: CDR1 SGHTS, CDR2 YDEGEE. The CDR3 DNA reads TGTGCCAGCAGCTTACTTTGGCTTACCGCGACAGGGTCGCCCTATGGCTACACCTTC. Its protein product is CASSLLWLTATGSPYGYTF. Full variable domain (rest looked up from reference TRBV5-8 and TRBJ1-2): EAGVTQSPTHLIKTRGQQATLRCSPISGHTSVYWYQQALGLGLQFLLWYDEGEERNRGNFPPRFSGRQFPNYSSELNVNALELEDSALYLCASSLLWLTATGSPYGYTFGSGTRLTVV.

The J gene is TRBJ1-1, the V gene TRBV5-6, with TRBD1 as a possible D gene (6 bases). The CDR3 is 15 amino acids. CDR1 and CDR2 (germline): SGHDT, YYEEEE. Trimming pared 5 bases from V and 0 bases from J, leaving 14 bases between. The CDR3 region is CASRDGQLLNTEAFF. The CDR3 DNA sequence: TGTGCCAGCAGGGATGGACAGCTGTTGAACACTGAAGCTTTCTTT.

J is TRBJ1-6 and V is TRBV9; D ambiguous. Trimming pared 1 base from V and 10 bases from J, leaving 6 bases between. The CDR3 consists of 12 residues. Germline lookup yields CDR1 SGDLS and CDR2 YYNGEE. CDR3 residues: CASSVLGSPLHF. The CDR3 DNA follows: TGTGCCAGCAGCGTATTGGGGTCACCCCTCCACTTT.

The chain joins TRBV29-1 to TRBJ2-3, with a weak D call TRBD2 (5 bases). CDR3 length equals 14 residues. V was shortened by 4 bases and J by 0 bases, with 11 bases between the two germline ends. Germline CDR1 reads SQVTM; CDR2 reads ANQGSEA. CDR3 DNA: TGCAGCGTTGGAGGGCCCACTAGCACAGATACGCAGTATTTT. Its translation: CSVGGPTSTDTQYF.

The chain combines TRBV5-1 with TRBJ1-2; TRBD1 matches at 10 bases. The CDR3 extends over 14 amino acids. V shed 3 bases and J 8 bases; nucleotides not matched to a gene: 7. Germline CDR1 SGHRS, CDR2 YFSETQ. The CDR3 region is CASSSSGTGAGYTF. In DNA form, the CDR3 reads TGCGCCAGCAGCTCCTCCGGGACAGGGGCCGGCTACACCTTC.

This rearrangement joins TRBV7-2 to TRBJ2-7, with TRBD2 identical over 8 bases. Germline V CDR1 and CDR2: SGHTA, FQGNSA. The CDR3 runs to 14 residues. J was trimmed by 4 bases and V by 5 bases; bases with no gene match: 7. CDR3 sequence: CASSPAGGRYEQYF. CDR3 coding DNA: TGTGCCAGCAGCCCCGCGGGAGGAAGATACGAGCAGTACTTC.

This chain connects TRBV9 to TRBJ1-1; D remains unclear. CDR3 size: 13 residues. Looked up from germline, CDR1 is SGDLS and CDR2 is YYNGEE. Between the trimmed V and J ends, which lost 6 bases and 2 bases, there was a span of 11 bases. In DNA, the CDR3 is TGTGCCAGCAAGCTCGGAGACAACACTGAAGCTTTCTTT. Protein: CASKLGDNTEAFF.

The chain links TRBV4-3 to TRBJ1-5; weak D call: TRBD1 (5 bases). The CDR3 contains 15 residues. Germline V CDR1 and CDR2: LGHNA, YSLEER. Trimming pared 4 bases from V and 5 bases from J, leaving 15 bases between. The CDR3 nucleotides are TGCGCCAGCAGCCTCAGGTCGGGGCGGGATCAGCCCCAGCATTTT. This sequence encodes CASSLRSGRDQPQHF.

The chain uses TRBV5-1 and TRBJ2-7, with D perhaps TRBD2 (6 bases). Per germline, CDR1 SGHRS and CDR2 YFSETQ. This CDR3 comprises 15 residues. V lost 2 bases to trimming and J lost 5 bases, with 17 bases between them. The CDR3 nucleotides read TGCGCCAGCAGCTTAATGGTGGGAGGAAGTGACGAGCAGTACTTC. Translation gives CASSLMVGGSDEQYF.

The table lists this clone with a few counts. J is TRBJ2-1 and V is TRBV7-2; no firm D call. V lost 5 bases and J 11 bases, leaving 13 bases between the germline ends. The CDR3 runs to 12 residues. Germline values: CDR1 SGHTA, CDR2 FQGNSA. The CDR3, as DNA: TGTGCCAGCAGCAATTACCCCCTAAAGCAGTTCTTC. Translating gives CASSNYPLKQFF.

V is TRBV27 and J is TRBJ1-6; D is unresolved. Between the trimmed V and J ends, which lost 1 base and 8 bases, there was a span of 6 bases. The CDR3 totals 13 residues. Germline CDR1 reads MNHEY; CDR2 reads SMNVEV (reference sequence). The CDR3 DNA follows: TGTGCCAGCAGTTTATATCGGGATTCACCCCTCCACTTT. This gives the protein CASSLYRDSPLHF.

V gene TRBV6-5 combines with J gene TRBJ2-7, with 7 nucleotides matching TRBD1. CDR1 MNHEY and CDR2 SVGAGI come from the germline V gene. After removal of 0 bases from V and 3 bases from J, the junction contained 5 bases not matched to a gene. The CDR3 contains 15 residues. This CDR3 reads CASSYSRGRGYEQYF. The CDR3, as DNA: TGTGCCAGCAGTTACTCAAGGGGGCGCGGCTACGAGCAGTACTTC.

J is TRBJ1-2 and V is TRBV5-6, with TRBD1 matching over 8 bases. This CDR3 is 17 amino acids long. Germline assignment: CDR1 SGHDT and CDR2 YYEEEE. J was trimmed by 5 bases and V by 4 bases; bases with no gene match: 16. The CDR3 nucleotides are TGTGCCAGCAGCGCTACTCTATTAGGACAGGGTTCGTATGGCTACACCTTC. Translation: CASSATLLGQGSYGYTF.

The genes are TRBV5-1 and TRBJ2-4, with D perhaps TRBD1 or TRBD2 (5 bases each). CDR3 length: 16 amino acids. V was cut by 0 bases and J by 5 bases, with 15 bases left in between. Germline loops: CDR1 SGHRS, CDR2 YFSETQ. The CDR3 bases are TGCGCCAGCAGCTTGGCGGGCCCCCTGGGGGAAAACATTCAGTACTTC. It encodes CASSLAGPLGENIQYF. The entire variable domain, with the rest obtained from reference TRBV5-1 and TRBJ2-4, is as follows: KAGVTQTPRYLIKTRGQQVTLSCSPISGHRSVSWYQQTPGQGLQFLFEYFSETQRNKGNFPGRFSGRQFSNSRSEMNVSTLELGDSALYLCASSLAGPLGENIQYFGAGTRLSVL.

This chain links TRBV30 with TRBJ2-3, with D unclear. The CDR3 has 13 residues. CDR1 and CDR2 (germline): GTSNPN, SVGIG (reference sequence). V lost 1 base, J lost 3 bases, and 8 bases lay in between. The DNA for the CDR3 is TGTGCCTGGAGTGCCACTGGAACAGATACGCAGTATTTT. Protein: CAWSATGTDTQYF.

The rearrangement links TRBV5-1 to TRBJ2-7; TRBD2 agrees at 15 bases. CDR3 length equals 17 residues. Losses at the gene ends were 4 bases for V and 1 base for J; bases not matched to a gene: 6. CDR1 is SGHRS, CDR2 YFSETQ, per germline. This CDR3 reads CASSLGLAGGNSYEQYF. CDR3 DNA: TGCGCCAGCAGCCTGGGACTAGCGGGGGGCAATTCCTACGAGCAGTACTTC.